This T cell receptor (beta chain) was retrieved from a study of shared clonotypes between healthy human individuals. Findings and caveats of the study: Some clonotypes were shared by all four sorted-subset donors, while others were not shared. The non-shared ones had lower generation probabilities than the shared ones. The sole specimen, blood, was sampled, and tissue repertoires likely differ.

Method: immunoSEQ multiplex PCR; TCRdb's copy keeps in-frame clones and lacks some. Here the sample spans approximately 720,000 clones, approximately 79% being singletons. The study separated CD4+ cells into CD45RA+ naive and CD45RA-negative memory subsets. Germline lookup yields CDR1 MNHNS and CDR2 SASEGT. This CDR3 is built from 13 residues. Trimming removed 5 bases at V and 9 bases at J, with 14 bases between. On this clone: The antigen is undetermined.

The sequence derives from a woman in her 30s in good health. The chain joins TRBV6-1 to TRBJ1-5, with D hard to call. Sequenced input: memory CD4+ T cells sorted from blood. Subset meaning: CD45RA-negative fraction. The CDR3 bases are TGTGCCAGCAGTCGACGGGAAGAAGGGCCCCAGCATTTT. This encodes CASSRREEGPQHF.